This is a list of T cell receptor beta chains from one sample in a study of identical twins. TCRdb reanalysed the 5' RACE reads using MiXCR and keeps one entry per CDR3 protein. In the table there are some 690,000 distinct CDR3 sequences, 21% of which are singletons. These data are also associated with another study on T cells expressing NK-cell markers.

Material: PBMCs. The receptor set was obtained from a woman younger than 30 in good health. The CDR3 runs from the conserved cysteine through the conserved F or W. The D gene is left open where the match is weak. Expanded clones are given a class, and other clones once, few, many or no size at all.

few 13 TRBJ2-5 NA TRBV20-1 CSAPTYLDETQYF TGCAGTGCTCCGACTTATCTGGACGAGACCCAGTACTTC
NA 14 TRBJ2-2 NA TRBV6-1 CASAVREYTGELFF TGTGCCAGCGCAGTACGGGAGTACACCGGGGAGCTGTTTTTT
few 14 TRBJ2-1 NA TRBV12-3/TRBV12-4 CASSWGGTDNEQFF TGTGCCAGCAGTTGGGGAGGGACAGACAATGAGCAGTTCTTC
few 17 TRBJ1-4 NA TRBV15 CATSRSPSARLGEKLFF TGTGCCACCAGCAGATCTCCCAGTGCGAGGTTAGGTGAAAAACTGTTTTTT
NA 12 TRBJ2-1 NA TRBV6-2/TRBV6-3 CASRDVNSEQFF TGTGCCAGCAGAGACGTTAACAGTGAGCAGTTCTTC
once 15 TRBJ2-2 NA TRBV12-3/TRBV12-4 CASTSFWGDTGELFF TGTGCCAGCACCTCTTTTTGGGGGGACACCGGGGAGCTGTTTTTT
NA 16 TRBJ2-5 TRBD2 TRBV25-1 CASSEGLAGDGKTQYF TGTGCCAGCAGTGAGGGACTAGCGGGGGATGGTAAGACCCAGTACTTC
NA 18 TRBJ2-3 NA TRBV6-5 CASSYSKATTRVFDTQYF TGTGCCAGCAGTTACTCGAAGGCGACGACTAGGGTCTTCGATACGCAGTATTTT
few 12 TRBJ1-1 NA TRBV7-2 CASSLDSLRAFF TGTGCCAGCAGCTTAGACAGCCTGAGGGCTTTCTTT
NA 13 TRBJ1-2 NA TRBV19 CASRQGVSYGYTF TGTGCCAGTAGACAGGGAGTGAGCTATGGCTACACCTTC
few 16 TRBJ2-1 NA TRBV20-1 CSARSLGTTNYNEQFF TGCAGTGCTAGGTCGTTGGGGACAACGAACTACAATGAGCAGTTCTTC
few 17 TRBJ2-1 TRBD2 TRBV29-1 CSVEALGLAGAWNEQFF TGCAGCGTTGAAGCCCTAGGGCTAGCGGGAGCGTGGAATGAGCAGTTCTTC
many 15 TRBJ2-7 NA TRBV3-1 CASSQLTKSTYEQYF TGTGCCAGCAGCCAGCTGACAAAGTCCACCTACGAGCAGTACTTC
few 15 TRBJ1-2 TRBD1 TRBV27 CASSSQWDRSYGYTF TGTGCCAGCAGTTCTCAATGGGACAGGAGCTATGGCTACACCTTC
few 13 TRBJ1-5 NA TRBV12-3/TRBV12-4 CASSPGDNQPQHF TGTGCCAGCAGTCCGGGGGATAATCAGCCCCAGCATTTT
NA 17 TRBJ1-1 NA TRBV5-1 CASSLAAGAVRFTEAFF TGCGCCAGCAGCTTGGCCGCAGGGGCCGTACGCTTCACTGAAGCTTTCTTT
NA 15 TRBJ2-1 NA TRBV3-1 CASSQGAQSYNEQFF TGTGCCAGCAGCCAAGGTGCCCAGTCCTACAATGAGCAGTTCTTC
few 18 TRBJ2-3 TRBD2 TRBV13 CASSWTSGGAPSTDTQYF TGTGCCAGCAGCTGGACTAGCGGGGGGGCCCCTAGCACAGATACGCAGTATTTT
once 15 TRBJ1-1 TRBD1 TRBV7-9 CASSVRPGGGTEAFF TGTGCCAGCAGCGTCAGACCAGGGGGTGGCACTGAAGCTTTCTTT
NA 17 TRBJ2-5 NA TRBV5-8 CASGLGHLRGIQETQYF TGTGCCAGCGGCTTGGGGCACCTGAGGGGCATACAAGAGACCCAGTACTTC
many 12 TRBJ2-7 NA TRBV10-3 CAIGRDPYEQYF TGTGCCATCGGACGAGACCCCTACGAGCAGTACTTC
few 12 TRBJ2-7 NA TRBV12-3/TRBV12-4 CASSLGMGEQYF TGTGCCAGCAGTTTAGGTATGGGGGAGCAGTACTTC
once 13 TRBJ2-7 TRBD2 TRBV6-2/TRBV6-3 CASTLAGEYEQYF TGTGCCAGCACACTAGCGGGAGAATACGAGCAGTACTTC
NA 14 TRBJ2-1 NA TRBV20-1 CSAREGSPHNEQFF TGCAGTGCTAGAGAGGGTAGCCCCCACAATGAGCAGTTCTTC
many 13 TRBJ1-1 NA TRBV7-9 CASTTGSGSEAFF TGTGCCAGTACTACGGGGAGTGGGAGTGAAGCTTTCTTT
NA 15 TRBJ2-3 NA TRBV5-1 CASSLGTPNTDTQYF TGCGCCAGCAGCCTTGGGACACCCAACACAGATACGCAGTATTTT
NA 15 TRBJ2-7 TRBD1 TRBV25-1 CASSVMAGGEYEQYF TGTGCCAGCAGTGTAATGGCAGGGGGAGAGTACGAGCAGTACTTC